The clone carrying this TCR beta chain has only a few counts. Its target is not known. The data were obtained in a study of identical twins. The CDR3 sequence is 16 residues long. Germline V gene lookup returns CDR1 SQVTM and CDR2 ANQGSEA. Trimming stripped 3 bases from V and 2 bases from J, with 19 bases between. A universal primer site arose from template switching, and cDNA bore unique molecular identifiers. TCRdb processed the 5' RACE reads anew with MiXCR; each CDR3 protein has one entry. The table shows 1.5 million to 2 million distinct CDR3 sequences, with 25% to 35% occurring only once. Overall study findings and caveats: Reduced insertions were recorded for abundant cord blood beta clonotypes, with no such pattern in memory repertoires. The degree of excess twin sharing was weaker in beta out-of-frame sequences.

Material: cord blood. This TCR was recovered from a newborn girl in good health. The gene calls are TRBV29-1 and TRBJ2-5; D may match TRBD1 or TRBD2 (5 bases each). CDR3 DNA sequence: TGCAGCGTTGATGGGCGTGGGGGTACACCGCAAGAGACCCAGTACTTC. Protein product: CSVDGRGGTPQETQYF.